This entry lists 26 T cell receptor beta chains sequenced from one sample in a study of T-cell reconstitution after alpha-beta-depleted transplantation in children. TCRbeta library construction was performed incorporating unique molecular identifiers. TCRdb re-analysed the PCR reads in MiXCR, keeping a single row per CDR3 protein. Among roughly 400,000 distinct CDR3 sequences listed, over 40% were seen once. The specimen comprised PBMCs, sampled before TCRalphabeta/CD19-depleted stem cell transplant. Receptor source: a girl aged 2 to 10 with aplastic anemia, due to receive a stem cell transplant.

This clonotype turned up a few times. CDR3 sequence (DNA): TGCAGTGCTCGGGAGGGTAGTATAGGTGAGCAGTTCTTC. This gives the protein CSAREGSIGEQFF. The chain links TRBV20-1 to TRBJ2-1, with 8 bases aligning to TRBD2. This CDR3 region has 13 residues. Germline V lookup: CDR1 DFQATT, CDR2 SNEGSKA (reference sequence). The V and J ends lost 5 bases and 9 bases, in that order; junction bases with no gene match: 9.

The V gene is TRBV5-5, the J gene TRBJ2-7; possibly TRBD1 for D (6 bases). This CDR3 has 14 amino acids. The V gene's germline CDR1 is SGHKS and CDR2 YYEKEE (reference sequence). V lost 3 bases, J lost 1 base, and 11 bases lay in between. The CDR3 reads CASSSTGFSYEQYF. The CDR3 DNA follows: TGTGCCAGCAGCTCGACAGGATTTTCCTACGAGCAGTACTTC.

This clonotype was seen ten or more times. This rearrangement joins TRBV7-2 to TRBJ2-3; 9 bases line up with TRBD2. CDR1 is SGHTA, CDR2 FQGNSA, per germline. With 1 base clipped from V and 5 bases from J, the junction kept 1 base outside the gene matches. The CDR3 spans 14 residues. DNA of the CDR3: TGTGCCAGCAGCTTAGGACTAGCGGTAGATACGCAGTATTTT. Translation: CASSLGLAVDTQYF.

The rearrangement links TRBV20-1 to TRBJ2-1; tentatively, D is TRBD2 (5 bases). CDR3 length: 12 residues. Trimming took off 4 bases at V and 4 bases at J, with 8 bases between the two ends. Germline V gene sequence: CDR1 DFQATT, CDR2 SNEGSKA (reference sequence). The DNA of the CDR3 is TGCAGTGCTATCCGGGATTACAATGAGCAGTTCTTC. Translated: CSAIRDYNEQFF.

This clonotype occurred a few times. A read error may explain this, as a much larger clone is one base away. J is TRBJ2-5 and V is TRBV20-1, with D possibly matching TRBD2 (5 bases). The CDR3 runs 17 residues. Per germline, CDR1 DFQATT and CDR2 SNEGSKA (reference sequence). V lost 3 bases to trimming and J lost 2 bases, with 22 bases between them. CDR3 DNA sequence: TGCAGTGCTAGGGATCCTAGCCGGGTCATGGGGCAAGAGACCCAGTACTTC. This gives the protein CSARDPSRVMGQETQYF.

The gene calls are TRBV20-1 and TRBJ2-3; D is ambiguous. V shed 7 bases and J shed 0 bases, with 11 bases lying between them. The CDR3 consists of 13 residues. CDR1 and CDR2 from the germline V gene are DFQATT and SNEGSKA (reference sequence). CDR3 DNA: TGCAGTGTTGGACCCGAGAGCACAGATACGCAGTATTTT. It encodes CSVGPESTDTQYF.

Only a few counts were recorded for this clonotype. V usage is TRBV20-1 and J usage is TRBJ2-7; D is perhaps TRBD1 (8 bases). There are 14 residues in the CDR3. Looked up from germline, CDR1 is DFQATT and CDR2 is SNEGSKA (reference sequence). The V and J ends lost 5 bases and 5 bases respectively, with 19 bases between them. The DNA of the CDR3 is TGCAGTGCTGAAGAAAGACAGGGGAGGGACGAGCAGTACTTC. It is translated as CSAEERQGRDEQYF.

V and J are TRBV7-8 and TRBJ2-2, with D possibly matching TRBD2 (7 bases). The V end was cut by 3 bases, the J end by 4 bases, with 18 bases between. Germline V lookup: CDR1 SGHVS, CDR2 FQNEAQ. The CDR3 consists of 17 residues. The chain's CDR3 is CASSLSSGGGGTGELFF. The CDR3 bases are TGTGCCAGCAGCTTGTCTTCGGGGGGCGGAGGCACCGGGGAGCTGTTTTTT.

This clonotype has only a few counts. This chain connects TRBV6-1 to TRBJ2-5, with D unresolved. Trimming shortened V by 6 bases and J by 1 base, and 12 bases separated the two germline ends. CDR1 MNHNS and CDR2 SASEGT come from the germline V gene. The CDR3 has 14 amino acids. For the CDR3, the DNA is TGTGCCAGCAGGAGAGAAGTCCTCCAAGAGACCCAGTACTTC. Translated, it gives CASRREVLQETQYF.

Note on this clonotype: This may stem from a read error, because a much larger clone lies one nucleotide away. This chain uses TRBV9 with TRBJ2-3; D remains unclear. The CDR3 extends over 13 amino acids. Trimming cost V 4 bases and J 2 bases, with 8 bases left between them. Germline CDR1 SGDLS, CDR2 YYNGEE. The DNA for the CDR3 is TGTGCCAGCAGCCCGGACCACACAGATACGCAGTATTTT. Its protein product is CASSPDHTDTQYF.

The genes are TRBV27 and TRBJ2-7, with 12 bases matching TRBD2. Germline trimming cut 6 bases from V and 7 bases from J; bases unmatched to any gene: 10. The germline CDR1 and CDR2 sequences are MNHEY and SMNVEV (reference sequence). The CDR3 has 15 residues. The CDR3 is CASRPLAGGPGEQYF. As DNA, the CDR3 is TGTGCCAGCAGACCCCTAGCGGGAGGGCCGGGTGAGCAGTACTTC.

This clonotype has a single count. The V gene is TRBV20-1, the J gene TRBJ2-7; TRBD2 agrees at 9 bases. The length of the CDR3 is 14 residues. With V trimmed by 5 bases and J by 3 bases, 8 bases remained unmatched. Germline V gives CDR1 DFQATT, CDR2 SNEGSKA (reference sequence). In DNA form, the CDR3 reads TGCAGTGCTTCTTTCAGCGGGGGGAACTACGAGCAGTACTTC. Its protein product is CSASFSGGNYEQYF.

This clonotype was seen more than once but under ten times. V is TRBV20-1 and J is TRBJ2-1, with 10 bases fitting TRBD2. The V gene end was trimmed by 0 bases and the J gene end by 8 bases; junction bases not matched to a gene: 10. The CDR3 loop spans 16 amino acids. Germline V gives CDR1 DFQATT, CDR2 SNEGSKA (reference sequence). CDR3 region: CSARETLAGVGHEQFF. CDR3 coding DNA: TGCAGTGCTAGAGAGACCCTAGCGGGAGTAGGACATGAGCAGTTCTTC.

V usage is TRBV7-2 and J usage is TRBJ2-3; D perhaps matches TRBD2 (5 bases). CDR3 length equals 15 residues. V lost 1 base to trimming and J lost 3 bases, with 11 bases between them. The germline gives CDR1 SGHTA, CDR2 FQGNSA. CDR3 protein: CASSLGGRRTDTQYF. The CDR3 bases are TGTGCCAGCAGCTTAGGAGGGAGACGGACAGATACGCAGTATTTT. The full variable domain, in which reference TRBV7-2 and TRBJ2-3 provide the parts outside the CDR3, is GAGVSQSPSNKVTEKGKDVELRCDPISGHTALYWYRQSLGQGLEFLIYFQGNSAPDKSGLPSDRFSAERTGGSVSTLTIQRTQQEDSAVYLCASSLGGRRTDTQYFGPGTRLTVL.

Relative to its sample, this clonotype is medium-sized (0.01 to 0.1%). The chain joins TRBV20-1 to TRBJ2-7; TRBD2 agrees at 10 bases. Unmatched junction bases numbered 8, after V lost 5 bases and J lost 4 bases. The CDR3 loop spans 14 amino acids. Germline CDR1 and CDR2: DFQATT and SNEGSKA (reference sequence). CDR3 sequence (DNA): TGCAGTGCTGAGCGGGAGGGGACTTCTTACGAGCAGTACTTC. Translated, it gives CSAEREGTSYEQYF.

This clonotype was seen at least ten times. The rearrangement links TRBV12-3 or TRBV12-4 to TRBJ1-6, with a weak D call TRBD1 (6 bases). Trimming cost V 5 bases and J 13 bases, with 12 bases left between them. This CDR3 has 12 residues. CDR3 in amino acids: CASSPQGFPLHF. CDR3 DNA sequence: TGTGCCAGCAGTCCTCAGGGGTTTCCCCTCCACTTT.

The V gene is TRBV5-1, the J gene TRBJ2-1; D may be TRBD1 (5 bases). The V end lost 2 bases, the J end lost 6 bases, and 21 bases lay between the germline ends. This CDR3 has 17 amino acids. Looked up from germline, CDR1 is SGHRS and CDR2 is YFSETQ. CDR3 protein: CASSFGISGYRTNEQFF. As DNA, the CDR3 is TGCGCCAGCAGCTTTGGGATATCAGGGTATCGAACCAATGAGCAGTTCTTC.

This clonotype appeared once. The chain couples TRBV11-2 to TRBJ1-6; 7 bases are shared with TRBD1. Unmatched junction bases numbered 7, after V lost 0 bases and J lost 8 bases. There are 16 residues in the CDR3. Looked up from germline, CDR1 is SGHAT and CDR2 is FQNNGV. This CDR3 reads CASSLDLDRDYSPLHF. CDR3 DNA sequence: TGTGCCAGCAGCTTAGATCTCGACAGGGACTATTCACCCCTCCACTTT.

The chain links TRBV20-1 to TRBJ2-2; a weak D match, TRBD2 (5 bases). CDR3 length: 13 residues. Trimming took off 2 bases at V and 5 bases at J, with 9 bases between the two ends. CDR1 is DFQATT and CDR2 is SNEGSKA in the germline V gene (reference sequence). This CDR3 reads CSARPSGTGELFF. The CDR3 DNA reads TGCAGTGCTAGACCTTCGGGGACCGGGGAGCTGTTTTTT.

A few counts support this clonotype. The rearrangement uses TRBV5-6 and TRBJ2-5; no reliable D call. Germline V gene lookup returns CDR1 SGHDT and CDR2 YYEEEE. V was shortened by 4 bases and J by 5 bases, with 18 bases between the two germline ends. The CDR3 loop spans 15 amino acids. Here the CDR3 reads CASSLTPALGETQYF. Written as DNA, the CDR3 is TGTGCCAGCAGCCTGACACCCGCCTTGGGTGAGACCCAGTACTTC.

The chain couples TRBV6-5 to TRBJ2-5; D is ambiguous. CDR3 length: 13 residues. In germline, CDR1 is MNHEY, CDR2 SVGAGI. V dropped 2 bases and J dropped 5 bases, with 9 bases sitting between them. CDR3: CASSYGMMETQYF. The DNA for the CDR3 is TGTGCCAGCAGTTACGGGATGATGGAGACCCAGTACTTC.

This clonotype was seen repeatedly, ten times or more. The chain is built from TRBV12-3 or TRBV12-4 and TRBJ2-2; 8 nucleotides align to TRBD1. V shed 5 bases, J shed 4 bases, and the junction held 3 bases outside the gene matches. The CDR3 loop spans 14 amino acids. The CDR3 spells CASSPGTGTGELFF. In nucleotides, the CDR3 is TGTGCCAGCAGTCCCGGGACAGGCACCGGGGAGCTGTTTTTT.

The gene calls are TRBV12-3 or TRBV12-4 and TRBJ2-7, with D possibly TRBD2 on 6 matching bases. V lost 2 bases and J 6 bases, leaving 14 bases between the germline ends. The CDR3 extends over 14 amino acids. The CDR3 region is CASSLRLEASEQYF. In DNA, the CDR3 is TGTGCCAGCAGTTTACGACTAGAGGCCTCCGAGCAGTACTTC.

The gene calls are TRBV20-1 and TRBJ2-1; 8 nucleotides line up with TRBD2. Germline CDR1 reads DFQATT; CDR2 reads SNEGSKA (reference sequence). The length of the CDR3 is 13 residues. Trimming cost V 8 bases and J 10 bases; bases outside gene matches: 13. The CDR3: CSRAGARDREQFF. The CDR3 DNA reads as TGCAGTCGAGCGGGAGCCCGAGATAGGGAGCAGTTCTTC.

This chain links TRBV5-1 with TRBJ2-5; 7 bases map to TRBD1. The CDR3 is 15 residues long. Per the germline V gene, CDR1 is SGHRS and CDR2 is YFSETQ. V shed 5 bases, J shed 5 bases, and the junction held 12 bases outside the gene matches. CDR3 nucleotide sequence: TGCGCCAGCAGTGGAGACAGGGTGGGAGAGGAGACCCAGTACTTC. Protein sequence: CASSGDRVGEETQYF.

This clonotype was seen at least ten times. The rearrangement joins TRBV20-1 to TRBJ2-2; D is ambiguous. Looked up from germline, CDR1 is DFQATT and CDR2 is SNEGSKA (reference sequence). The CDR3 totals 12 residues. V was cut by 6 bases and J by 8 bases, with 13 bases left in between. This CDR3 is CSAPRLGGELFF. The CDR3 DNA follows: TGCAGTGCGCCCCGATTAGGAGGGGAGCTGTTTTTT.